Given below is one TCR beta chain in context. V was trimmed by 2 bases and J by 2 bases, leaving 15 bases between them. CDR1 is KGHSH and CDR2 is LQKENI in the germline V gene. This CDR3 is built from 16 residues. The sample is drawn from a study of blood T cell repertoires in COVID-19. The overall study: The United States, Italy and Spain provided the acute and convalescent COVID-19 samples. In each case, the material was cDNA or gDNA derived from T cells, B-cell-depleted T cells, or PBMCs.

The authors' processing: The assay estimated nucleated cells by amplifying reference gene primers. Using immunoSEQ multiplex PCR, the repertoire was profiled, and TCRdb retains in-frame clones only, with some absent. That table furnishes V, J and clone size, whereas the DNA furnished D and trimming. The sample holds tens of thousands of clones, roughly nine tenths seen once. The rearrangement joins TRBV18 to TRBJ1-1; D is uncertain. What was sequenced was peripheral blood. The TCR originated in a man aged 65 to 79 with acute or convalescent COVID-19. The DNA for the CDR3 is TGTGCCAGCTCACCAGTCGGTGGAGGAATAAACACTGAAGCTTTCTTT. This gives the protein CASSPVGGGINTEAFF.